This entry is about one T cell receptor beta chain. This CDR3 contains 13 residues. Germline-derived CDR1 and CDR2 are LNHDA and SQIVND (reference sequence). V lost 6 bases and J 0 bases, leaving 8 bases between the germline ends. The data derive from a study of T cells and Merkel cell carcinoma outcomes. Only in-frame clones appear in the TCRdb table, and some are missing; sequencing was by immunoSEQ multiplex PCR. Of 2,500 to 3,500 clones listed, around 97% were seen once; the top ten hold 1.5% to 2%. This receptor was identified in a human donor with Merkel cell carcinoma. The chain employs TRBV19 and TRBJ1-1; no firm D call. The sequencing input was tumor tissue from Merkel cell carcinoma. Here the CDR3 DNA reads TGTGCCAGTAGAGACGGACTGAACACTGAAGCTTTCTTT. This gives the protein CASRDGLNTEAFF.